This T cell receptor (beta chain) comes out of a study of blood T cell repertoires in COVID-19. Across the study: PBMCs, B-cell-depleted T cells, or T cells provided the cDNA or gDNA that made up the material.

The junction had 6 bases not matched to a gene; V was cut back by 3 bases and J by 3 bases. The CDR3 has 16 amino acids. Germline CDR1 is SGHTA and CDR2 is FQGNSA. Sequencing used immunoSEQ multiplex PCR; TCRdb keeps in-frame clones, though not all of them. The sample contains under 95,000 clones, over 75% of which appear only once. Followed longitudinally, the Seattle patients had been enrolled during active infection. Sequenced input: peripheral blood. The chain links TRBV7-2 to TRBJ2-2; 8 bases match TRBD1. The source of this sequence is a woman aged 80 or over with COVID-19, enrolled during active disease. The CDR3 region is CASSFNRGSHTGELFF. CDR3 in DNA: TGTGCCAGCAGCTTTAACAGGGGGTCCCACACCGGGGAGCTGTTTTTT.